The 17 T cell receptor gamma chains given below trace back to one sample, sequenced in a study of γδ T cells in repeated Plasmodium falciparum infection. Gammadelta T cells were flow-sorted from PBMC into Vgamma9/Vdelta2+ and Vdelta2-negative populations for bulk analysis. TCRdb re-analyzed the multiplex PCR reads via CATT. The repertoire consists of about 5,000 gamma-chain clones, with 3% to 3.5% occurring once and the leading ten covering around 32%. Sequencing was carried out using gamma-delta T cells from blood. The receptors come from a pool of human donors (malaria-infected and uninfected, not separated).

This clone appeared many times. This chain links TRGV3 with TRGJP2. V shed 0 bases and J 5 bases; nucleotides not matched to a gene: 3. The CDR3 sequence is 14 residues long. Germline V gene sequence: CDR1 VTNTFY, CDR2 YDVSTARD (reference sequence). The CDR3 nucleotides read TGTGCCACCTGGGACAGGCGAAGTGATTGGATCAAGACGTTT. It specifies CATWDRRSDWIKTF.

This clone was counted between two and nine times. A single base is all that separates this from a far larger clone, so a read error is likely. Other nucleotide sequences in the sample specify the same CDR3. No call exists for the J gene, whereas the V gene is TRGV9. The CDR3 is 14 amino acids. Germline CDR1 is GITISATS and CDR2 is ISYDGTV (reference sequence). The CDR3 region has the DNA TGTGCCTCAAAGCAAGAGTTGGGCAAAAAAATTAAGGTATTT. This codes for CASKQELGKKIKVF.

As concerns this clone: TCRdb attributes to this sequence the protein of a much larger clone, which differs from the DNA translation at residue 14; a read error is likely, and the protein displayed is translated from the DNA. The chain recombines TRGV9 with TRGJP. TCRdb is silent on the J gene; assignment here came from matching the DNA to germline. In germline, CDR1 is GITISATS, CDR2 ISYDGTV (reference sequence). The CDR3 sequence is 17 residues long. The DNA of the CDR3 is TGTGCCTTGTGGGAGCCTTTGCAAGAGTTGGGCAAAAAAGTCAAGGTATTT. Translating gives CALWEPLQELGKKVKVF.

This clone has only a few counts. A much more abundant neighbour one base away suggests this may be a read error. Other DNA sequences in the sample encode the same CDR3. This sequence joins TRGV4 and TRGJ1 or TRGJ2. CDR3 length: 12 amino acids. Germline CDR1 EGSTGY, CDR2 YDSYTSSV. The CDR3 here is CATWGNYYKKLF. Here the CDR3 DNA reads TGTGCCACCTGGGGTAATTATTATAAGAAGCTCTTT.

This clone turned up a few times. TCRdb shows a much larger clone's protein in place of this DNA's translation, and the two differ at residues 4 and 11, likely through a read error; the protein shown is translated from the DNA. The chain employs TRGV9 and TRGJ1 or TRGJ2. CDR1 is GITISATS and CDR2 is ISYDGTV in the germline V gene (reference sequence). The CDR3 runs to 13 residues. CDR3 protein: CALSEPHYYKELF. The CDR3, as DNA: TGTGCCTTGTCGGAGCCACATTATTATAAGGAACTCTTT.

A remark on this clone: This sequence is one base from a far larger clone and is likely a read error. Other DNA sequences in the sample encode the same CDR3. The chain links TRGV4 to TRGJ1 or TRGJ2. The CDR3 spans 12 residues. Germline CDR1 is EGSTGY and CDR2 is YDSYTSSV. The CDR3 nucleotides are TGTGCCACCTGGGGCAATTATTATAAGAAACTTTTT. Translating it yields CATWGNYYKKLF.

This clone was seen a handful of times. Given a far larger clone just one base away, this is likely a sequencing read error. The same CDR3 arises from other DNA sequences in this sample as well. The V gene is TRGV9, the J gene TRGJP. The CDR3 covers 18 residues. Germline V CDR1 and CDR2: GITISATS, ISYDGTV (reference sequence). For the CDR3, the DNA is TGTGCCTTGTGGGAGGTGCGATCGGGGGAGTTGGGCAAAAAAATCAAAGTATTT. Encoded protein: CALWEVRSGELGKKIKVF.

This clone is labeled as medium-sized. This same CDR3 is encoded by further DNA sequences in the sample. V usage is TRGV9 and J usage is TRGJP. J lost 7 bases, V lost 1 base, and 1 base had no gene match. From germline, CDR1 is GITISATS and CDR2 ISYDGTV (reference sequence). This CDR3 contains 15 residues. CDR3 sequence: CALWEVELGKKIKVF. As DNA, the CDR3 is TGTGCCTTGTGGGAGGTCGAGTTGGGCAAAAAAATCAAGGTATTT.

This clone was detected only a few times. The rearrangement joins TRGV9 to TRGJP1. In germline, CDR1 is GITISATS, CDR2 ISYDGTV (reference sequence). After removal of 0 bases from V and 12 bases from J, the junction contained 10 bases not matched to a gene. There are 14 residues in the CDR3. The CDR3, as DNA: TGTGCCTTGTGGGAGGTGCAAGGTCTTAGGTTCAAGATATTT. It yields the protein CALWEVQGLRFKIF.

Only a few counts were recorded for this clone. A far larger clone is only one base removed, so a read error is likely. This specimen includes other DNA sequences encoding the same CDR3. The V gene is TRGV9, the J gene TRGJP. TCRdb is silent on the J gene; assignment here came from matching the DNA to germline. The CDR3 spans 17 residues. Germline trimming cut 0 bases from V and 11 bases from J; bases unmatched to any gene: 10. The V gene's germline CDR1 is GITISATS and CDR2 ISYDGTV (reference sequence). Here the CDR3 reads CALWEVRDELGKKIKVF. The CDR3 DNA reads as TGTGCCTTGTGGGAGGTGCGGGATGAGCTGGGCAAAAAAATCAAGGTATTT.

About this clone itself: TCRdb's protein does not match the DNA translation at residue 5; the protein provided is translated from the DNA. The chain couples TRGV9 to TRGJP. TCRdb carries no J gene annotation; the J gene was assigned here by matching the DNA with germline. The V gene's germline CDR1 is GITISATS and CDR2 ISYDGTV (reference sequence). The length of the CDR3 is 17 residues. Here the CDR3 DNA reads TGTGCCTTGTGGGGGGTGCCCCTTTGGCCGGGCAAAAAAATCAAGGTATTT. The encoded protein is CALWGVPLWPGKKIKVF.

A word on this clone: The limits of the CDR3 on the DNA are not certain, so only TCRdb's listed CDR3 is given. The J segment was not called; the V segment is TRGV4. Germline values: CDR1 EGSTGY, CDR2 YDSYTSSV. The CDR3 spans 30 amino acids, including both terminal residues. CDR3 sequence: CATWDFIIRNSLAVEQHLLSQVSIGRIQHF.

About this clone: The protein TCRdb gives is from a much larger clone and does not agree with this DNA's translation at residue 12, likely a read error; the protein shown here comes from the DNA. The chain employs TRGV9 and TRGJ1 or TRGJ2. Germline V lookup: CDR1 GITISATS, CDR2 ISYDGTV (reference sequence). The CDR3 is 15 residues long. CDR3 in DNA: TGTGCCTTGTGGGAGCCCGGATCAATTTATTATGAGAAACTCTTT. This codes for CALWEPGSIYYEKLF.

This clone is large by share. Sequence at one end of the junction differs from germline and may be a read error. The chain is built from TRGV9 and TRGJP. The germline V gene encodes CDR1 GITISATS and CDR2 ISYDGTV (reference sequence). The CDR3 is 16 amino acids. CDR3 region: CALWEVQELGEKIKVF. The CDR3 nucleotides read TGTGCCTTGTGGGAGGTTCAAGAGTTGGGCGAAAAAATCAAGGTATTT.

This clone was picked up a small number of times. TCRdb attributes to this sequence the protein of a much larger clone, which differs from the DNA translation at residue 8; a read error is likely, and the protein displayed is translated from the DNA. The sample holds other DNA sequences that translate to the same CDR3. V usage is TRGV9 and J usage is TRGJP. V lost 1 base and J lost 9; bases outside the gene matches: 6. The length of the CDR3 is 16 residues. The germline V gene has CDR1 GITISATS and CDR2 ISYDGTV (reference sequence). CDR3 DNA sequence: TGTGCCTTGTGGGAGGTCCCGGGGTTGGGCAAAAAAATCAAGGTATTT. Translated: CALWEVPGLGKKIKVF.

By share of the sample, this clone is large. This same CDR3 is encoded by further DNA sequences in the sample. The V gene is TRGV9, the J gene TRGJP. The CDR3 loop spans 16 amino acids. The V gene end was trimmed by 1 base and the J gene end by 7 bases; junction bases not matched to a gene: 4. Germline values: CDR1 GITISATS, CDR2 ISYDGTV (reference sequence). In DNA, the CDR3 is TGTGCCTTGTGGGAGGTCATTGAGTTGGGCAAAAAAATCAAGGTATTT. Its protein product is CALWEVIELGKKIKVF.

This clone showed up just a few times. The chain uses TRGV9 and TRGJP. Here the J gene came from matching the DNA to germline, since TCRdb omits it. This CDR3 region has 19 residues. CDR1 is GITISATS, CDR2 ISYDGTV, per germline (reference sequence). The ends lost 0 bases at V and 4 bases at J; junction bases unmatched: 9. The CDR3 DNA is TGTGCCTTGTGGGAGGTGCGAAGTTACCAAGAGTTGGGCAAAAAAATCAAGGTATTT. This encodes CALWEVRSYQELGKKIKVF.